Following are 21 T cell receptor beta chains from one sample sequenced in a study of CD8 T cells in ankylosing spondylitis. General observations from the study: Fewer than ten highly homologous variants made up a TCR beta motif, and this motif appeared characteristic of ankylosing spondylitis blood.

TCRdb recomputed calls from the 5' RACE reads with MiXCR, one row per CDR3 protein. There are under 950,000 distinct CDR3 sequences in the sample; around 20% occur only once, and around a fifth lies in the top ten. These TCRs are of unknown antigen specificity. The sample consisted of blood, either unsorted or a sorted T cell fraction (not recorded which). The receptors were sampled from a male donor with ankylosing spondylitis.

Only a few counts were recorded for this clonotype. The genes are TRBV10-3 and TRBJ1-5; the D is unclear. This CDR3 has 13 amino acids. V lost 7 bases, J lost 6 bases, and 13 bases lay in between. Looked up from germline, CDR1 is ENHRY and CDR2 is SYGVKD. The CDR3 DNA follows: TGTGCCATCACCCGGGATTTAGCTCAGCCCCAGCATTTT. Protein: CAITRDLAQPQHF.

This clonotype has just a few counts. The J gene is TRBJ2-2, the V gene TRBV19, with 11 bases that match TRBD2. Germline V CDR1 and CDR2: LNHDA, SQIVND (reference sequence). After removal of 9 bases from V and 0 bases from J, the junction contained 3 bases not matched to a gene. The length of the CDR3 is 15 residues. CDR3 nucleotides: TGTGCCAGCTCGGGACTAGCGGCGAACACCGGGGAGCTGTTTTTT. It translates to CASSGLAANTGELFF.

The chain links TRBV20-1 to TRBJ2-5; 10 nucleotides agree with TRBD2. In germline, CDR1 is DFQATT, CDR2 SNEGSKA (reference sequence). The CDR3 spans 14 residues. Losses at the gene ends were 6 bases for V and 5 bases for J; bases not matched to a gene: 9. The chain's CDR3 is CSAPLAGIWETQYF. For the CDR3, the DNA is TGCAGTGCCCCACTAGCGGGAATATGGGAGACCCAGTACTTC.

The chain combines TRBV11-3 with TRBJ2-7; D is ambiguous. V lost 5 bases, J lost 3 bases, and 23 bases lay in between. The germline gives CDR1 SGHNT, CDR2 YENEEA. The CDR3 runs to 17 residues. The CDR3 reads CASSPRGFADYFYEQYF. The CDR3 nucleotides are TGTGCCAGCAGCCCGAGAGGCTTTGCGGATTATTTCTACGAGCAGTACTTC. The variable domain in full, with the rest retrieved from reference TRBV11-3 and TRBJ2-7, is EAGVVQSPRYKIIEKKQPVAFWCNPISGHNTLYWYLQNLGQGPELLIRYENEEAVDDSQLPKDRFSAERLKGVDSTLKIQPAELGDSAVYLCASSPRGFADYFYEQYFGPGTRLTVT.

This clonotype appeared a few times. The chain carries TRBV6-1 and TRBJ2-7, with D possibly TRBD1 on 5 matching bases. The CDR3 extends over 14 amino acids. Looked up from germline, CDR1 is MNHNS and CDR2 is SASEGT. V was shortened by 6 bases and J by 3 bases, with 15 bases between the two germline ends. The CDR3 spells CASSTGHGHYEQYF. CDR3 sequence (DNA): TGTGCCAGCAGCACCGGACATGGACACTACGAGCAGTACTTC.

J is TRBJ2-5 and V is TRBV12-3 or TRBV12-4, with D perhaps matching TRBD2 (5 bases). The germline V and J ends were trimmed by 3 bases and 3 bases, with 11 bases remaining between them. The CDR3 extends over 14 amino acids. CDR3 nucleotide sequence: TGTGCCAGCAGTTTGAGCGGAATAAAAGAGACCCAGTACTTC. Protein product: CASSLSGIKETQYF.

This clonotype showed up just a few times. This chain links TRBV27 with TRBJ1-2, with unresolved D. The germline V and J ends were trimmed by 6 bases and 8 bases, with 7 bases remaining between them. The germline V gene encodes CDR1 MNHEY and CDR2 SMNVEV (reference sequence). The CDR3 has 10 amino acids. The CDR3 DNA reads as TGTGCCAGCAGGCTCGGAGGCTACACCTTC. Its translation: CASRLGGYTF.

This clonotype was seen a handful of times. The rearrangement joins TRBV13 to TRBJ2-1, with 11 bases fitting TRBD2. Trimming took 6 bases from V and 10 from J; bases not matched to a gene: 14. Germline-derived CDR1 and CDR2 are PRHDT and FYEKMQ (reference sequence). The CDR3 consists of 16 residues. CDR3: CASSPASGGPRAEQFF. CDR3 DNA sequence: TGTGCCAGCAGTCCCGCTAGCGGGGGGCCCAGGGCGGAGCAGTTCTTC.

The rearrangement links TRBV25-1 to TRBJ1-6; TRBD1 might be the D (5 bases). The ends were cut back, 2 bases at V and 9 bases at J, with 14 bases in the middle. The CDR3 covers 15 residues. From germline, CDR1 is MGHDK and CDR2 SYGVNS. CDR3 nucleotide sequence: TGTGCCAGCAGTGAACCGGGACTCCAGGGTTCACCCCTCCACTTT. It specifies CASSEPGLQGSPLHF. Combining the CDR3 with reference TRBV25-1 and TRBJ1-6 gives the whole variable domain EADIYQTPRYLVIGTGKKITLECSQTMGHDKMYWYQQDPGMELHLIHYSYGVNSTEKGDLSSESTVSRIRTEHFPLTLESARPSHTSQYLCASSEPGLQGSPLHFGNGTRLTVT.

There are a few counts of this clonotype. The CDR3 coding sequence is TGTGCCAGCAGTGAATTGGGGCAGGGGGCCATAGCTTTCTTT. This translates into CASSELGQGAIAFF. V and J are TRBV25-1 and TRBJ1-1; 8 nucleotides align to TRBD1. Germline loops: CDR1 MGHDK, CDR2 SYGVNS. The CDR3 spans 14 residues. The V gene end was trimmed by 1 base and the J gene end by 10 bases; junction bases not matched to a gene: 8.

The rearrangement links TRBV12-3 or TRBV12-4 to TRBJ2-5; the D is unclear. The CDR3 is 16 amino acids. V was clipped by 0 bases and J by 2 bases, with 13 bases between them. This CDR3 reads CASSLASPQSQETQYF. For the CDR3, the DNA is TGTGCCAGCAGTTTAGCTTCGCCACAGTCTCAAGAGACCCAGTACTTC.

Notes on this clonotype: One junction end does not reproduce the germline sequence, and a read error may be involved. V is TRBV7-6 and J is TRBJ1-3; the D is unclear. The CDR3 loop spans 15 amino acids. CDR1 and CDR2 (germline): SGHVS, FNYEAQ. The CDR3 DNA reads TGTGCCAGCGGCTTAGCGCGTACATCTGGAAACACCATATATTTT. The encoded protein is CASGLARTSGNTIYF.

This clonotype was seen only a few times. This sequence joins TRBV5-1 and TRBJ2-2; 8 bases are a match to TRBD2. CDR1 is SGHRS and CDR2 is YFSETQ in the germline V gene. The J segment lost 7 bases and the V segment lost 4 bases, leaving 12 bases of the junction unmatched. CDR3 length: 16 residues. This CDR3 is CASSPELREGIGELFF. For the CDR3, the DNA is TGCGCCAGCAGCCCGGAACTTCGGGAGGGCATCGGGGAGCTGTTTTTT.

There are a few counts of this clonotype. The chain carries TRBV7-9 and TRBJ2-1, with a possible D match to TRBD1 (5 bases). There are 15 residues in the CDR3. Germline CDR1 reads SEHNR; CDR2 reads FQNEAQ (reference sequence). The V end lost 5 bases, the J end lost 3 bases, and 14 bases lay between the germline ends. CDR3 sequence (DNA): TGTGCCAGCAGCCCAGGGATTGGCTACTACAATGAGCAGTTCTTC. This codes for CASSPGIGYYNEQFF.

V usage is TRBV9 and J usage is TRBJ2-1; 8 bases map to TRBD1. The CDR3 is made up of 15 amino acids. The J segment lost 2 bases and the V segment lost 3 bases, leaving 4 bases of the junction unmatched. Germline CDR1 reads SGDLS; CDR2 reads YYNGEE. The CDR3 protein is CASSALGQAYNEQFF. The CDR3 DNA is TGTGCCAGCAGCGCCCTGGGACAGGCCTACAATGAGCAGTTCTTC.

This clonotype came up a few times. The chain recombines TRBV3-1 with TRBJ2-7; D uncertain. The CDR3 is 14 amino acids. V lost 2 bases and J 5 bases, leaving 13 bases between the germline ends. Germline loops: CDR1 LGHDT, CDR2 YNNKEL (reference sequence). The CDR3 loop reads CASSQQVGSHEQYF. CDR3 bases: TGTGCCAGCAGCCAACAGGTGGGATCCCACGAGCAGTACTTC.

This clonotype was recorded at least ten times. The chain recombines TRBV29-1 with TRBJ2-7; 7 nucleotides align to TRBD2. There are 15 residues in the CDR3. Germline assignment: CDR1 SQVTM and CDR2 ANQGSEA. Losses at the gene ends were 5 bases for V and 0 bases for J; bases not matched to a gene: 10. The DNA of the CDR3 is TGCAGCGTTTCGCGGCTAGCGGATAGCTCCTACGAGCAGTACTTC. It yields the protein CSVSRLADSSYEQYF.

The V call is TRBV20-1, the J call TRBJ1-5; 9 nucleotides line up with TRBD1. The ends lost 3 bases at V and 5 bases at J; junction bases unmatched: 5. Per germline, CDR1 DFQATT and CDR2 SNEGSKA (reference sequence). The CDR3 totals 14 residues. The CDR3 bases are TGCAGTGCTAGGGCCGGGACAGGGCATCAGCCCCAGCATTTT. Translated, it gives CSARAGTGHQPQHF.

This clonotype has a handful of counts. The chain combines TRBV5-1 with TRBJ2-6, with a tentative D call TRBD1 (5 bases). The V end was cut by 4 bases, the J end by 0 bases, with 11 bases between. The CDR3 is 16 amino acids. CDR1 is SGHRS, CDR2 YFSETQ, per germline. This chain's CDR3 is CASSPTVSSGANVLTF. For the CDR3, the DNA is TGCGCCAGCAGCCCGACAGTTAGCTCTGGGGCCAACGTCCTGACTTTC.

V and J are TRBV4-2 and TRBJ1-1, with a possible D match to TRBD1 (5 bases). V lost 3 bases and J 1 base, leaving 12 bases between the germline ends. There are 15 residues in the CDR3. CDR1 is LGHNA and CDR2 is YNFKEQ in the germline V gene. CDR3 coding DNA: TGTGCCAGCAGCCAGTCAGGGAACTCGAACACTGAAGCTTTCTTT. Translated, it gives CASSQSGNSNTEAFF.

This chain uses TRBV7-2 with TRBJ2-1; 13 bases are shared with TRBD2. Trimming cost V 5 bases and J 9 bases; bases outside gene matches: 13. Germline V gene sequence: CDR1 SGHTA, CDR2 FQGNSA. The CDR3 consists of 17 residues. CDR3 sequence reads: CASSLTEGLAGMGEQFF. Written as DNA, the CDR3 is TGTGCCAGCAGCCTGACCGAGGGACTAGCGGGAATGGGTGAGCAGTTCTTC.